This record concerns one TCR beta chain sequence. The patients, who ranged from 18 to 65 in age, presented with newly diagnosed hyperthyroidism lasting under 2 months. This sample is drawn from a study of T cells in Graves' hyperthyroidism and ophthalmopathy. Losses at the gene ends were 4 bases for V and 8 bases for J; bases not matched to a gene: 12. The germline V gene encodes CDR1 ENHRY and CDR2 SYGVKD. The CDR3 has 17 residues. Amplification of TCR beta CDR3 regions used RNA as the template. First-round RT-PCR targeting the TCR CDR3 was performed with the HTBI primer set. Each CDR3 protein is one row after TCRdb ran MiXCR on the multiplex PCR reads. The table includes approximately 610,000 distinct CDR3 sequences, approximately 15% detected once.

Sequenced input: blood. The receptor was isolated from a woman under 30 with Graves' hyperthyroidism. This chain connects TRBV10-3 to TRBJ1-4; 11 nucleotides agree with TRBD1. CDR3 in DNA: TGTGCCATCAGTGCGTCAGGACAGGGGGCCGGGAAAGAAAAACTGTTTTTT. Its protein product is CAISASGQGAGKEKLFF.